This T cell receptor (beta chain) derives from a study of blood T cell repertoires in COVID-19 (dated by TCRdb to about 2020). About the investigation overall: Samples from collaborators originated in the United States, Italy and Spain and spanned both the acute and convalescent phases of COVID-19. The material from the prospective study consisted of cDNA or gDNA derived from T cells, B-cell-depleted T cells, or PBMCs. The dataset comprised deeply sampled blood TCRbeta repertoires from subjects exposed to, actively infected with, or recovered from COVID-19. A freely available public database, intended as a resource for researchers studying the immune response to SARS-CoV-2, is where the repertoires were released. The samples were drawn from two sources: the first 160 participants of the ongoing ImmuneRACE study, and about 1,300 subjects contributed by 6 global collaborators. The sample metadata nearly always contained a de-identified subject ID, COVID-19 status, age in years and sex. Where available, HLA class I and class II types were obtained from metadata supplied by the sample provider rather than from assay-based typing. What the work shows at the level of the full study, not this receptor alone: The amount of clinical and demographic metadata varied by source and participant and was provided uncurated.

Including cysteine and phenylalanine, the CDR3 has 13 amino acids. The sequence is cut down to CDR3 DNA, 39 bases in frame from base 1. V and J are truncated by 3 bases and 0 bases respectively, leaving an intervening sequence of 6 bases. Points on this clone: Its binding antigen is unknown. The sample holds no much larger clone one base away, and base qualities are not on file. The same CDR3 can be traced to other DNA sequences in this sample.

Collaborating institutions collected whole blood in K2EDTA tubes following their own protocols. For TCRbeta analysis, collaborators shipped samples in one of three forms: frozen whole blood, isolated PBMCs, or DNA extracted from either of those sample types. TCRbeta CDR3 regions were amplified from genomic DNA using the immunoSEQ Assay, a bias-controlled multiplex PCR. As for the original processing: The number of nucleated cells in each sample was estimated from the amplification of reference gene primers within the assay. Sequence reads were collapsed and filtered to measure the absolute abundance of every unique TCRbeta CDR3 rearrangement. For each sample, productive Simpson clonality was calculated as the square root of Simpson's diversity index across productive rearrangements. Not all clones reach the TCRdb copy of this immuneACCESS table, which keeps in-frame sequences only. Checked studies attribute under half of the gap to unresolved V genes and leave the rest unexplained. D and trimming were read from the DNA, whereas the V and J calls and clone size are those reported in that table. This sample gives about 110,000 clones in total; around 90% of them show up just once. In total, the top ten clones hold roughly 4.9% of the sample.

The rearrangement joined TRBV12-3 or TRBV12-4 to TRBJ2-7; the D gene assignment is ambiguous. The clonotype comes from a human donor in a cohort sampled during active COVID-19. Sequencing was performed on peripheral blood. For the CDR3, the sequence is CASSLTNSYEQYF. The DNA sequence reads TGTGCCAGCAGTTTGACAAACTCCTACGAGCAGTACTTC.